This TCR beta chain stems from a study of CD8 T cells in Susac syndrome. Deletions cut 3 bases from V and 5 bases from J, with 8 bases between. The germline V gene encodes CDR1 SEHNR and CDR2 FQNEAQ (reference sequence). This CDR3 comprises 12 residues. An input of 0.5 to 1 ug of RNA was subjected to reverse transcription using random hexamers. TCRdb reanalysed the immunoSEQ multiplex PCR reads using MiXCR and keeps one entry per CDR3 protein. In the table there are a few hundred thousand distinct CDR3 sequences, approximately 90% of which are singletons. Sequencing used CD8+ T cells from PBMCs. The sequence was obtained from a human donor with multiple sclerosis. The genes are TRBV7-9 and TRBJ2-7; D not resolved. CDR3 residues: CASSFLWDEQYF. The CDR3 DNA reads TGTGCCAGCAGCTTTTTATGGGACGAGCAGTACTTC.